Below, 4 T cell receptor beta chains from the same sample are listed, as sequenced in a study of shared clonotypes between healthy human individuals. The data were produced by immunoSEQ multiplex PCR, yet TCRdb's version contains in-frame clones alone and is incomplete. The table lists some 470,000 clones, about 79% of them singletons. The material sequenced was PBMCs. These receptors all stem from a woman aged 35 to 49 in good health. Some clones in this sample may be carry-over from other donors' samples.

V is TRBV12-2 and J is TRBJ2-7; the D call TRBD2 from the table was never checked on the DNA. TRBV12-2 is a pseudogene segment. The CDR3 runs 15 residues. The CDR3 protein is CASRQGGREENEQYF. In DNA form, the CDR3 reads TGTGCAAGTCGCCAGGGAGGGCGGGAAGAGAACGAGCAGTACTTC.

A remark on this clone: Possible read error: a much larger clone is one base away. V and J are TRBV27 and TRBJ1-1; D call uncertain. The CDR3 totals 14 residues. Looked up from germline, CDR1 is MNHEY and CDR2 is SMNVEV (reference sequence). In nucleotides, the CDR3 is TGTGCCAGCAGTTTAAGTGTCGGGAACACTGAAACTTTCTTT. Translating gives CASSLSVGNTETFF.

This sequence joins TRBV27 and TRBJ2-5; the D call may be TRBD1 or TRBD2 (6 bases each). V shed 3 bases and J shed 0 bases, with 17 bases lying between them. Germline-derived CDR1 and CDR2 are MNHEY and SMNVEV (reference sequence). CDR3 length: 17 amino acids. The CDR3 nucleotides are TGTGCCAGCAGTTTCCGGGGGACAAAAAGGTACCAAGAGACCCAGTACTTC. Its protein product is CASSFRGTKRYQETQYF.

The gene calls are TRBV27 and TRBJ2-3; 10 bases are shared with TRBD2. Germline lookup yields CDR1 MNHEY and CDR2 SMNVEV (reference sequence). V shed 4 bases and J 2 bases; nucleotides not matched to a gene: 6. The CDR3 has 16 residues. CDR3 bases: TGTGCCAGCAGTTCATCCGGGACTAGCGCCACAGATACGCAGTATTTT. It yields the protein CASSSSGTSATDTQYF.